This paragraph reports one T cell receptor (beta chain). Clones were read by immunoSEQ multiplex PCR, and TCRdb kept only the in-frame ones, dropping some. The data hold some 51,000 clones, with 94% observed a single time. This entry belongs to a study of T cell changes during pregnancy in multiple sclerosis. The CDR3 spans 23 residues. Germline-derived CDR1 and CDR2 are SGDLS and YYNGEE. Trimming removed 0 bases from V and 0 bases from J; junction bases left unmatched: 19. The origin of this receptor is a female donor with multiple sclerosis, enrolled in a pregnancy study. The input for sequencing was CD8+ T cells from peripheral blood mononuclear cells, taken in the first trimester of pregnancy. This sequence joins TRBV9 and TRBJ2-1, with TRBD2 matching over 12 bases. The CDR3 DNA reads TGTGCCAGCAGCGTAGCTCTGGACAGCGGACTAGCGGGATTAAAGAACTCCTACAATGAGCAGTTCTTC. Its translation: CASSVALDSGLAGLKNSYNEQFF.